A single sample gave rise to the 16 T cell receptor beta chains below, sequenced in a study of CXCR3-negative and CXCR3-positive naive CD8 T cells (dated by TCRdb to the late 2010s). Instrument used: NextSeq 550. The Human TCR Profiling Kit (MiLaboratory) was used to make UMI-labeled 5' RACE TRB cDNA libraries. Reprocessed by TCRdb, the reads give a single entry per CDR3 protein sequence, without DNA. Per the sample table, the count is tens of thousands of distinct CDR3 sequences. Around 18% of the sample belongs to the ten largest clones. Sequenced material: memory CD8+ T cells from blood. What the cell subset or site label conveys for this sample: conventional CD8+ memory T cells (TMEM), sorted as controls. The receptor source for this set is a human donor in good health. Some clones in this sample may be carry-over from other donors' samples.

The chain couples TRBV28 to TRBJ2-7; TCRdb returns TRBD2, unconfirmable since there is no DNA. Per germline, CDR1 MDHEN and CDR2 SYDVKM. CDR3 length: 15 residues. CDR3 amino acids: CASSQLADLSYEQYF.

The genes are TRBV4-1 and TRBJ2-5; the TRBD2 assignment by TCRdb is unverifiable without DNA. CDR1 and CDR2 (germline): MGHRA, YSYEKL. The CDR3 contains 14 residues. The CDR3 reads CASSQLPSVETQYF.

V and J are TRBV12-2 and TRBJ1-2; TCRdb outputs TRBD1, but without DNA this stays unchecked. TRBV12-2 is classified as a pseudogene. The CDR3 has 18 residues. The chain's CDR3 is CASRLRYGPLRGGYGYTF.

V and J are TRBV27 and TRBJ2-1; TCRdb's D call of TRBD2 is untestable without DNA. CDR1 is MNHEY, CDR2 SMNVEV, per germline (reference sequence). The CDR3 covers 12 residues. CDR3 protein: CASRDFHNEQFF.

This clonotype shows up as medium-sized by frequency. V and J are TRBV20-1 and TRBJ2-5; TCRdb gives TRBD2 as the D gene, but with no DNA this cannot be confirmed. The CDR3 is 17 amino acids. Looked up from germline, CDR1 is DFQATT and CDR2 is SNEGSKA (reference sequence). The CDR3 is CSARDPLTLAGVETQYF.

The V call is TRBV27, the J call TRBJ2-7; as DNA is missing, the TRBD2 call by TCRdb cannot be tested. The germline CDR1 and CDR2 sequences are MNHEY and SMNVEV (reference sequence). The CDR3 consists of 14 residues. CDR3 region: CASRMGLAGFEQYF.

The chain joins TRBV6-1 to TRBJ2-2. Germline V gives CDR1 MNHNS, CDR2 SASEGT. The CDR3 loop spans 14 amino acids. CDR3 in amino acids: CASSEPRSTGELFF.

The CDR3 is CASSSPSEGNTEAFF. The chain recombines TRBV12-3 or TRBV12-4 with TRBJ1-1. The CDR3 runs to 15 residues.

This CDR3 is CASSQGAAGANVLTF. The chain is built from TRBV4-2 and TRBJ2-6. From germline, CDR1 is LGHNA and CDR2 YNFKEQ. The CDR3 runs to 15 residues.

The genes are TRBV28 and TRBJ1-3; absent DNA, TCRdb's TRBD1 call cannot be checked. From germline, CDR1 is MDHEN and CDR2 SYDVKM. This CDR3 spans 13 amino acids. The CDR3 loop reads CASSFGGADTIYF.

This chain joins TRBV2 and TRBJ1-5; as DNA is missing, the TRBD1 call by TCRdb cannot be tested. Germline V gives CDR1 SNHLY, CDR2 FYNNEI. CDR3 length: 14 residues. This CDR3 is CASSDGGSNQPQHF.

V usage is TRBV29-1 and J usage is TRBJ2-3; the TCRdb call, TRBD2, lacks DNA for checking. Germline V lookup: CDR1 SQVTM, CDR2 ANQGSEA. The length of the CDR3 is 20 residues. The CDR3 loop reads CSVNPPDEERESSSTDTQYF.

V usage is TRBV28 and J usage is TRBJ1-2. The CDR3 spans 14 residues. In germline, CDR1 is MDHEN, CDR2 SYDVKM. CDR3 region: CASRLYRDNYGYTF.

The chain joins TRBV7-8 to TRBJ2-5; without DNA, the TCRdb call of TRBD1 cannot be checked. This CDR3 contains 15 residues. CDR1 SGHVS and CDR2 FQNEAQ come from the germline V gene. CDR3 protein: CASSLKGGFQETQYF.

The rearrangement links TRBV15 to TRBJ2-3; no DNA is available, so the TRBD2 call from TCRdb remains unchecked. CDR1 LNHNV and CDR2 YYDKDF come from the germline V gene (reference sequence). This CDR3 is built from 14 residues. The CDR3 spells CATSNGREADTQYF. Together with reference TRBV15 and TRBJ2-3, the CDR3 gives the full variable domain: DAMVIQNPRYQVTQFGKPVTLSCSQTLNHNVMYWYQQKSSQAPKLLFHYYDKDFNNEADTPDNFQSRRPNTSFCFLDIRSPGLGDTAMYLCATSNGREADTQYFGPGTRLTVL.

V gene TRBV7-4 combines with J gene TRBJ2-1; TCRdb's D call of TRBD2 is untestable without DNA. The germline gives CDR1 SGHVT, CDR2 SQSDAQ. CDR3 length: 16 amino acids. The CDR3 protein is CASSIGGALSYNEQFF.